This TCR beta chain came from a study of blood T cells in healthy people across ages. Study observations and caveats: The fall in TCR beta diversity per million T cells was roughly linear with age.

In the case of this clonotype: Its antigen remains unidentified.

No fewer than 5.5 micrograms of total RNA were isolated from every sample. Combining a sample-barcoded 5' primer with a J-beta primer mix, a second PCR ran for about 6 to 11 cycles. Via MiXCR, TCRdb re-called the 5' RACE reads, giving one row per CDR3 protein. The table lists 700,000 or so distinct CDR3 sequences, 40% to 45% of them singletons. After removal of 1 base from V and 9 bases from J, the junction contained 4 bases not matched to a gene. The CDR3 length is 14 residues. Germline CDR1 and CDR2: MGHDK and SYGVNS. This chain connects TRBV25-1 to TRBJ2-1; 9 bases align to TRBD2. The sequence came from an older man in good health. The specimen was blood. The CDR3: CASSELGAGGEQFF. In DNA, the CDR3 is TGTGCCAGCAGTGAATTGGGAGCGGGAGGTGAGCAGTTCTTC. The full variable domain, rest sourced from reference TRBV25-1 and TRBJ2-1, is EADIYQTPRYLVIGTGKKITLECSQTMGHDKMYWYQQDPGMELHLIHYSYGVNSTEKGDLSSESTVSRIRTEHFPLTLESARPSHTSQYLCASSELGAGGEQFFGPGTRLTVL.